This TCR beta chain is drawn from a study of blood T cell repertoires in COVID-19. The overall study: COVID-19 samples collected from the United States, Italy and Spain covered acute and convalescent phases. Sources were T cells, B-cell-depleted T cells, or PBMCs; the material itself was cDNA or gDNA.

In the original analysis: Quantification of nucleated cells was approximated via reference gene primer amplification. Clones were read by immunoSEQ multiplex PCR, and TCRdb kept only the in-frame ones, dropping some. V and J calls plus clone size are reproduced from that table; the DNA served to infer D and trimming. The sample lists over 300,000 clones, about 82% occurring once. The junction had 10 bases not matched to a gene; V was cut back by 4 bases and J by 7 bases. CDR1 SGHRS and CDR2 YFSETQ come from the germline V gene. CDR3 size: 14 residues. The sequence derives from a woman in her 50s with acute or convalescent COVID-19. This rearrangement joins TRBV5-1 to TRBJ1-2; 7 positions match TRBD1. Sequencing used peripheral blood. The DNA of the CDR3 is TGCGCCAGCAGCGTGAACCCGACAGGGATTGGCTACACCTTC. It yields the protein CASSVNPTGIGYTF.